This TCR beta chain was profiled in a study of cytomegalovirus exposure and HLA in healthy donors. From germline, CDR1 is LNHDA and CDR2 SQIVND (reference sequence). This CDR3 region has 17 residues. V lost 2 bases to trimming and J lost 0 bases; unmatched junction nucleotides: 5. For this clone: Its target is not known.

Some clones are missing from TCRdb's copy, which holds only in-frame ones; the method was immunoSEQ multiplex PCR. The sample holds around 120,000 clones; 70% to 90% are singletons and the top ten take more than 5%. Whole-study results and caveats: The dataset shows that most TCR sequences were rare, while some public TCRs occurred in many donors. There were 150 or so TCR beta chains listed as cytomegalovirus-associated.

The chain combines TRBV19 with TRBJ1-3; 9 nucleotides align to TRBD1. This TCR was sampled from a woman under 30 in good health and CMV-seropositive. The sample comprised PBMCs. The CDR3 loop reads CASSINRGQDSGNTIYF. The CDR3 coding sequence is TGTGCCAGTAGTATAAACAGGGGGCAAGACTCTGGAAACACCATATATTTT.